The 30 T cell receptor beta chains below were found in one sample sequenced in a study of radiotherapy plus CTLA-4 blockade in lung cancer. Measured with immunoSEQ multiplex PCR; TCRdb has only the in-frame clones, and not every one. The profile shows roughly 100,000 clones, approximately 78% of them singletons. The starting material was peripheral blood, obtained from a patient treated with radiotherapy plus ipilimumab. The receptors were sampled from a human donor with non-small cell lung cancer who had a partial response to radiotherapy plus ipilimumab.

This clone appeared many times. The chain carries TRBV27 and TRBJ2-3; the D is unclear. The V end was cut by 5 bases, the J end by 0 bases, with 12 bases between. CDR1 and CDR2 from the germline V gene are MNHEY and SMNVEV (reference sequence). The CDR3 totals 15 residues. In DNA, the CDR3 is TGTGCCAGCAGTATCAATCAACTTAGCACAGATACGCAGTATTTT. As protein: CASSINQLSTDTQYF.

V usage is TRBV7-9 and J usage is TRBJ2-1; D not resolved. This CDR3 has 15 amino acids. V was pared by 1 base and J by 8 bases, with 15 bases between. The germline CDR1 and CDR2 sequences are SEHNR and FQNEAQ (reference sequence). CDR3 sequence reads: CASSLGVRSLDEQFF. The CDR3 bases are TGTGCCAGCAGCTTAGGTGTCAGGTCCTTGGATGAGCAGTTCTTC.

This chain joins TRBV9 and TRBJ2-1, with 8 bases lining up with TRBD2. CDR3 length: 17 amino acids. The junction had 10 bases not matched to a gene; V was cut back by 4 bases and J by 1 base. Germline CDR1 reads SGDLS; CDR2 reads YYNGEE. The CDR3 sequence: CASSPGSGSPSYNEQFF. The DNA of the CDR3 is TGTGCCAGCAGCCCTGGGAGCGGGAGCCCATCCTACAATGAGCAGTTCTTC.

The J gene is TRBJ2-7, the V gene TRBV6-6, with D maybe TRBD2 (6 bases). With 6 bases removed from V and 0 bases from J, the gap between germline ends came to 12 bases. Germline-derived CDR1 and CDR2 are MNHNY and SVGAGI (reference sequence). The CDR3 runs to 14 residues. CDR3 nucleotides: TGTGCCAGCAGCACGGACGGGAGCTCCTACGAGCAGTACTTC. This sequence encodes CASSTDGSSYEQYF.

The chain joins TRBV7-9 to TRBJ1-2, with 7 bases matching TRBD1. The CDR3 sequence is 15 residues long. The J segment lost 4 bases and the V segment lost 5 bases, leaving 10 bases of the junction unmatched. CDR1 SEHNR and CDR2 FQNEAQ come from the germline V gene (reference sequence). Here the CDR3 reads CASSRDHRGGYGYTF. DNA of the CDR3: TGTGCCAGCAGCCGCGACCACAGGGGTGGCTATGGCTACACCTTC.

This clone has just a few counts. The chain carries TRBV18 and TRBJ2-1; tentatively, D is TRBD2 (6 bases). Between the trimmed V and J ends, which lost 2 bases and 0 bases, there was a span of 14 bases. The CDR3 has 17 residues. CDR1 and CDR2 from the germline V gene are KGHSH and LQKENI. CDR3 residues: CASSPVGDSFSYNEQFF. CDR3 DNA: TGTGCCAGCTCACCAGTGGGGGACTCTTTCTCCTACAATGAGCAGTTCTTC.

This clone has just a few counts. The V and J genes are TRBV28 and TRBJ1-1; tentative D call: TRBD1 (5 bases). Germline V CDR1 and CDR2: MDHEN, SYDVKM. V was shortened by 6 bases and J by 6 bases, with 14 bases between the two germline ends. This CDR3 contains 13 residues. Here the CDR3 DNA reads TGTGCCAGCAGCCATGGACACCTCCCTGAAGCTTTCTTT. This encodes CASSHGHLPEAFF.

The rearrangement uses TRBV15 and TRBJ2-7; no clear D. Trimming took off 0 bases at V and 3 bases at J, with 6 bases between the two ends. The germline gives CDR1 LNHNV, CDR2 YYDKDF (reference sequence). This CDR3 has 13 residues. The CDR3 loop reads CATSRESYYEQYF. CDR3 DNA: TGTGCCACCAGCAGAGAAAGCTACTACGAGCAGTACTTC.

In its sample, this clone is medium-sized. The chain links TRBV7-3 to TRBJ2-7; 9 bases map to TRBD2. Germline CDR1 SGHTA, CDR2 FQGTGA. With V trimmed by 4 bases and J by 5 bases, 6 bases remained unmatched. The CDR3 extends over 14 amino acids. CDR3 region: CASSSGLAVDEQYF. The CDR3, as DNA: TGTGCCAGCAGCTCGGGACTAGCTGTCGACGAGCAGTACTTC.

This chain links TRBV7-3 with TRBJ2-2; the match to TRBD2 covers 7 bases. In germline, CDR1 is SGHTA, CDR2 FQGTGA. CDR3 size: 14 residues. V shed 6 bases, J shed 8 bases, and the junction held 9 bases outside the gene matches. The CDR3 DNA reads TGTGCCAGCAGTCAGGGACTATTGGGAGGGGAGCTGTTTTTT. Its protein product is CASSQGLLGGELFF.

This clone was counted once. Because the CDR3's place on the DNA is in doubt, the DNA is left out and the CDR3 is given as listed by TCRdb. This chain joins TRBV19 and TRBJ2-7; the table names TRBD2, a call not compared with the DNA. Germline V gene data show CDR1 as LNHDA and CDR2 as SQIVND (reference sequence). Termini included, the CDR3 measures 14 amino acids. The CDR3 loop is CASSTSGGSPEQYF.

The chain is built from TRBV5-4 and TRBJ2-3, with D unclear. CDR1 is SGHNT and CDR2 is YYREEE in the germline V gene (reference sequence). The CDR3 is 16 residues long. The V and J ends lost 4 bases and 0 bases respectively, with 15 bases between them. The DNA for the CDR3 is TGTGCCAGCAGCCGCACAAAGGAGAGGAGCACAGATACGCAGTATTTT. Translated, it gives CASSRTKERSTDTQYF.

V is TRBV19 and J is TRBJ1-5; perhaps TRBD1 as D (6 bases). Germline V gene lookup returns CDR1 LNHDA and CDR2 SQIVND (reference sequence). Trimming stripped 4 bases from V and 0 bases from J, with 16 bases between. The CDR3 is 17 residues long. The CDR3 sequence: CASSTTRGSYSNQPQHF. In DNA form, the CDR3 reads TGTGCCAGTAGTACAACCAGGGGCTCCTATAGCAATCAGCCCCAGCATTTT.

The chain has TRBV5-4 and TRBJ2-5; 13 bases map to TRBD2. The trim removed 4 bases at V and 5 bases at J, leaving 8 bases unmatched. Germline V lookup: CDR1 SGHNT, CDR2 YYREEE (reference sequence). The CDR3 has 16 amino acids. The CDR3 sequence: CASSPMTSGRRETQYF. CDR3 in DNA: TGTGCCAGCAGCCCTATGACTAGCGGGAGGAGGGAGACCCAGTACTTC.

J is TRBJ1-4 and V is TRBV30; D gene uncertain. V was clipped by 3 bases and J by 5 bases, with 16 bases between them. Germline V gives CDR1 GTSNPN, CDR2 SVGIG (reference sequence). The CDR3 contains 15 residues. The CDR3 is CAWSATGFINEKLFF. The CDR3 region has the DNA TGTGCCTGGAGCGCTACGGGGTTCATAAATGAAAAACTGTTTTTT.

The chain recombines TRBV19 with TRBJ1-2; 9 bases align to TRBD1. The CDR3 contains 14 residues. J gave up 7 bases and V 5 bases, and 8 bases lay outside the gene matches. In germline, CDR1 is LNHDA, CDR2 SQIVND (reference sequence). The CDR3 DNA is TGTGCCAGTAGTGTCGGGACAGGGTATCGTGGCTACACCTTC. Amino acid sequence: CASSVGTGYRGYTF.

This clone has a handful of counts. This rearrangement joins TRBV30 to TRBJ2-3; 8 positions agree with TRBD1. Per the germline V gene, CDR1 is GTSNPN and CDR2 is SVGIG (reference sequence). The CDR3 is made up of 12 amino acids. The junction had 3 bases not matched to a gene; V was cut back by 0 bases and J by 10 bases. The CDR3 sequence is CAWSVHRGSQYF. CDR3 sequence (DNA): TGTGCCTGGAGTGTACACAGGGGGTCGCAGTATTTT.

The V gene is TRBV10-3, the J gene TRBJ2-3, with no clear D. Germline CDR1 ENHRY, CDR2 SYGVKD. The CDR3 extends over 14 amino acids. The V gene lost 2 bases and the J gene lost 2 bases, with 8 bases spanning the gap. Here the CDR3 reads CAISEGRTTDTQYF. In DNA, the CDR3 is TGTGCCATCAGTGAGGGCAGAACCACAGATACGCAGTATTTT.

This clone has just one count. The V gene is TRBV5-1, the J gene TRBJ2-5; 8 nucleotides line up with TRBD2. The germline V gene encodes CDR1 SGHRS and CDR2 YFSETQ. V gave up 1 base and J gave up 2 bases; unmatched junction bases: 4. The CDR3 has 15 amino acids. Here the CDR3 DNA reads TGCGCCAGCAGCTTGAGGCCTAGCGGGCAAGAGACCCAGTACTTC. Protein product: CASSLRPSGQETQYF.

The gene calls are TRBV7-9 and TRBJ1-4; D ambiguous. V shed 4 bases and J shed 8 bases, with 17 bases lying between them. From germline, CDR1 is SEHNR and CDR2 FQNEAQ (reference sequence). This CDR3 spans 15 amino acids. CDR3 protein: CASSSNDEDLEKLFF. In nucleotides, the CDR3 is TGTGCCAGCAGCTCTAACGACGAGGACTTAGAAAAACTGTTTTTT.

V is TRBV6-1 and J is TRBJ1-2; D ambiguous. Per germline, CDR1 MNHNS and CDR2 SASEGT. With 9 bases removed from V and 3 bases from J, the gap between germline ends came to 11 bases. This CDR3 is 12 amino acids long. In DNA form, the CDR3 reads TGTGCCAGTCGGGGAGGCGACTATGGCTACACCTTC. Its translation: CASRGGDYGYTF.

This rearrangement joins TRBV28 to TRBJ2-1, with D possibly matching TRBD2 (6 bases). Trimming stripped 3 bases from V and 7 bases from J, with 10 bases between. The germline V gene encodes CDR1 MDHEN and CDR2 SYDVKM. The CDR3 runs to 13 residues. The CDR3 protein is CASSFGGRNEQFF. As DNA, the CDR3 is TGTGCCAGCAGTTTCGGGGGAAGGAATGAGCAGTTCTTC.

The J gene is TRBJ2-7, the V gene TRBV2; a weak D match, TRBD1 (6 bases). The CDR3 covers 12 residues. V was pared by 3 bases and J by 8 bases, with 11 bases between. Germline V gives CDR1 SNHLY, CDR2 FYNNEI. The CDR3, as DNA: TGTGCCAGCAGTGATGACAGGCGTCAGCAGTACTTC. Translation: CASSDDRRQQYF.

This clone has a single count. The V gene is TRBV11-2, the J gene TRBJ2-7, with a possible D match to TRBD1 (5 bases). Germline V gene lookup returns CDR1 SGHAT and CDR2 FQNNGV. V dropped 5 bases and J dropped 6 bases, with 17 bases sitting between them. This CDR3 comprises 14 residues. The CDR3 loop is CASSQSRDRSEQYF. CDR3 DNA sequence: TGTGCCAGCAGCCAAAGCCGAGACAGAAGCGAGCAGTACTTC.

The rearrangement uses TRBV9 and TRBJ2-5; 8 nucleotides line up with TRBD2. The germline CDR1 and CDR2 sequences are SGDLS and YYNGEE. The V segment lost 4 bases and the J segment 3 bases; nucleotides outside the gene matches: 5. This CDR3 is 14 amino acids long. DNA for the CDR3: TGTGCCAGCAGCCCCAGCGGGAGTGAAGAGACCCAGTACTTC. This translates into CASSPSGSEETQYF.

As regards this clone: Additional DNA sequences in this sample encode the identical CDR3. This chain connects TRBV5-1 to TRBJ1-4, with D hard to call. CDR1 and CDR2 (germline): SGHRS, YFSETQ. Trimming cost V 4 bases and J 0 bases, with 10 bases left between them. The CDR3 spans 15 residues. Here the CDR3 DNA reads TGCGCCAGCAGCCTGGGAGGAGCAACTAATGAAAAACTGTTTTTT. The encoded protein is CASSLGGATNEKLFF.

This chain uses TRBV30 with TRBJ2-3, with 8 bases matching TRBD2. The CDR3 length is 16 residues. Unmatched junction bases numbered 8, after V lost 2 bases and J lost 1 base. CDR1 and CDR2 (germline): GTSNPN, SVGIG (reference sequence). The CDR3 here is CAWSPYGRGGTDTQYF. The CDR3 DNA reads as TGTGCCTGGAGTCCATACGGGCGGGGGGGCACAGATACGCAGTATTTT.

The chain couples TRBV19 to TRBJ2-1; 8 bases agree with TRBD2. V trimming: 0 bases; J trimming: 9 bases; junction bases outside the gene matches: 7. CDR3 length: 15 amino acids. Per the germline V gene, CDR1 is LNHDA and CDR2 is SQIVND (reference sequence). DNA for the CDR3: TGTGCCAGTAGTATAGAGACGGGAGGGCCGGGTGAGCAGTTCTTC. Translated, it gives CASSIETGGPGEQFF.

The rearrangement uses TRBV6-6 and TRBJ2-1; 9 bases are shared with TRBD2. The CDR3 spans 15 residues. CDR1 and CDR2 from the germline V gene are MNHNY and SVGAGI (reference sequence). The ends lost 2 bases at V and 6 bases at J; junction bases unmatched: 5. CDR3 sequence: CASSYGLAQLNEQFF. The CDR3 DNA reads TGTGCCAGCAGTTACGGACTAGCGCAACTCAATGAGCAGTTCTTC.

The CDR3 DNA reads TGTGCCAGTAGTATGGGGACTAGCGGGAGGGCCAGGGGTGAGCAGTTCTTC. Its translation: CASSMGTSGRARGEQFF. The V gene is TRBV19, the J gene TRBJ2-1; 16 bases line up with TRBD2. V was pared by 3 bases and J by 9 bases, with 8 bases of the junction left unmatched. Germline V gene sequence: CDR1 LNHDA, CDR2 SQIVND (reference sequence). CDR3 length equals 17 residues. Variable domain in full (rest from reference TRBV19 and TRBJ2-1): DGGITQSPKYLFRKEGQNVTLSCEQNLNHDAMYWYRQDPGQGLRLIYYSQIVNDFQKGDIAEGYSVSREKKESFPLTVTSAQKNPTAFYLCASSMGTSGRARGEQFFGPGTRLTVL.